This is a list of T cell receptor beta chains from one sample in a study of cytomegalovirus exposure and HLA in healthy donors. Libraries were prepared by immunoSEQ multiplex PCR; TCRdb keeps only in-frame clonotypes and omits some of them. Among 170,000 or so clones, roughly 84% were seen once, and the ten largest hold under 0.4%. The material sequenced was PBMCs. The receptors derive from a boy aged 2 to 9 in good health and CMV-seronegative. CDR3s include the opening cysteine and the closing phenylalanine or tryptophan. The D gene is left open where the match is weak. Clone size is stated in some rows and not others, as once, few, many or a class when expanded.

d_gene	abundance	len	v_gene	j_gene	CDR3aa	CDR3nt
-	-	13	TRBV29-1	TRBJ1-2	CSVDLGNTYGYTF	TGCAGCGTTGACCTCGGGAATACTTATGGCTACACCTTC
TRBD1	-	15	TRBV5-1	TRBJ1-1	CASSLGDRENTEAFF	TGCGCCAGCAGCTTGGGAGACAGGGAGAACACTGAAGCTTTCTTT
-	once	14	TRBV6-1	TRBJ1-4	CASSEGAGNEKLFF	TGTGCCAGCAGTGAAGGGGCAGGGAATGAAAAACTGTTTTTT
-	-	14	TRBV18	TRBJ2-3	CASSPYSGSDTQYF	TGTGCCAGCTCACCATACAGTGGGTCAGATACGCAGTATTTT
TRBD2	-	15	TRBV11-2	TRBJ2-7	CASSLTLRGVGEQYF	TGTGCCAGCAGCCTTACGTTGCGGGGGGTGGGCGAGCAGTACTTC
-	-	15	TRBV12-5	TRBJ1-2	CASAKGQRSFYGYTF	TGTGCTAGTGCCAAGGGGCAGAGGAGTTTCTATGGCTACACCTTC
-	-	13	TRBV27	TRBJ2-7	CASSLGGSGEQYF	TGTGCCAGCAGTTTGGGTGGGTCCGGGGAGCAGTACTTC
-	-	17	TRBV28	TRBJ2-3	CASSLLNDPSSTDTQYF	TGTGCCAGCAGTCTACTTAATGATCCTTCTAGCACAGATACGCAGTATTTT
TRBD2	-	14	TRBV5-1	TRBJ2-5	CASSTRTSGETQYF	TGCGCCAGCAGCACTAGGACTAGCGGAGAGACCCAGTACTTC
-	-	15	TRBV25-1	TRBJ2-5	CASSEYGAAQETQYF	TGTGCCAGCAGTGAATATGGGGCAGCCCAAGAGACCCAGTACTTC
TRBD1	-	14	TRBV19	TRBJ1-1	CASSIRTGGTEAFF	TGTGCCAGTAGTATCAGGACAGGGGGCACTGAAGCTTTCTTT
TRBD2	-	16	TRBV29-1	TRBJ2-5	CSAGTSGSGIEETQYF	TGCAGCGCCGGGACTAGCGGGAGCGGGATAGAAGAGACCCAGTACTTC
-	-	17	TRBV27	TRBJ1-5	CASSFPQGSGDNQPQHF	TGTGCCAGCAGTTTCCCACAAGGGTCAGGGGACAATCAGCCCCAGCATTTT
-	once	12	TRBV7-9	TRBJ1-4	CSSSLEPEKLFF	TGTTCCAGCAGCTTAGAGCCTGAAAAACTGTTTTTT
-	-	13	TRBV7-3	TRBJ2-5	CASSSQGGETQYF	TGTGCCAGCAGCTCCCAGGGTGGAGAGACCCAGTACTTC
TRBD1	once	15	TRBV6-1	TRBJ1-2	CASSESGQGIYGYTF	TGTGCCAGCAGTGAATCGGGACAGGGTATTTATGGCTACACCTTC
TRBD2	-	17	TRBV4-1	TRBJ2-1	CASSQDRSGRPGNEQFF	TGCGCCAGCAGCCAAGATCGGAGCGGGAGGCCAGGTAATGAGCAGTTCTTC
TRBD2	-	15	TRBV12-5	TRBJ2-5	CASGLSLAGVETQYF	TGTGCTAGTGGTTTGTCACTAGCGGGAGTAGAGACCCAGTACTTC
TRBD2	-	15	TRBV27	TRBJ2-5	CASGTSGRAVETQYF	TGTGCCAGCGGGACTAGCGGGAGGGCCGTCGAGACCCAGTACTTC
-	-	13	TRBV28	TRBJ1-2	CASSFLRENGYTF	TGTGCCAGCAGTTTTCTAAGGGAGAATGGCTACACCTTC
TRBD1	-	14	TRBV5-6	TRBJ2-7	CASSLGTGRYEQYF	TGTGCCAGCAGCCTAGGGACAGGGCGCTACGAGCAGTACTTC
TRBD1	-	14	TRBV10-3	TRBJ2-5	CASNRDRGQETQYF	TGTGCCAGTAACCGGGACAGGGGACAAGAGACCCAGTACTTC
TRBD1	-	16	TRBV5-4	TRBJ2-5	CASSLSGTGPQETQYF	TGTGCCAGCAGCTTGTCTGGGACAGGGCCACAAGAGACCCAGTACTTC
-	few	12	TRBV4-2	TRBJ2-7	CASSQDEGEQYF	TGTGCCAGCAGCCAAGATGAGGGCGAGCAGTACTTC